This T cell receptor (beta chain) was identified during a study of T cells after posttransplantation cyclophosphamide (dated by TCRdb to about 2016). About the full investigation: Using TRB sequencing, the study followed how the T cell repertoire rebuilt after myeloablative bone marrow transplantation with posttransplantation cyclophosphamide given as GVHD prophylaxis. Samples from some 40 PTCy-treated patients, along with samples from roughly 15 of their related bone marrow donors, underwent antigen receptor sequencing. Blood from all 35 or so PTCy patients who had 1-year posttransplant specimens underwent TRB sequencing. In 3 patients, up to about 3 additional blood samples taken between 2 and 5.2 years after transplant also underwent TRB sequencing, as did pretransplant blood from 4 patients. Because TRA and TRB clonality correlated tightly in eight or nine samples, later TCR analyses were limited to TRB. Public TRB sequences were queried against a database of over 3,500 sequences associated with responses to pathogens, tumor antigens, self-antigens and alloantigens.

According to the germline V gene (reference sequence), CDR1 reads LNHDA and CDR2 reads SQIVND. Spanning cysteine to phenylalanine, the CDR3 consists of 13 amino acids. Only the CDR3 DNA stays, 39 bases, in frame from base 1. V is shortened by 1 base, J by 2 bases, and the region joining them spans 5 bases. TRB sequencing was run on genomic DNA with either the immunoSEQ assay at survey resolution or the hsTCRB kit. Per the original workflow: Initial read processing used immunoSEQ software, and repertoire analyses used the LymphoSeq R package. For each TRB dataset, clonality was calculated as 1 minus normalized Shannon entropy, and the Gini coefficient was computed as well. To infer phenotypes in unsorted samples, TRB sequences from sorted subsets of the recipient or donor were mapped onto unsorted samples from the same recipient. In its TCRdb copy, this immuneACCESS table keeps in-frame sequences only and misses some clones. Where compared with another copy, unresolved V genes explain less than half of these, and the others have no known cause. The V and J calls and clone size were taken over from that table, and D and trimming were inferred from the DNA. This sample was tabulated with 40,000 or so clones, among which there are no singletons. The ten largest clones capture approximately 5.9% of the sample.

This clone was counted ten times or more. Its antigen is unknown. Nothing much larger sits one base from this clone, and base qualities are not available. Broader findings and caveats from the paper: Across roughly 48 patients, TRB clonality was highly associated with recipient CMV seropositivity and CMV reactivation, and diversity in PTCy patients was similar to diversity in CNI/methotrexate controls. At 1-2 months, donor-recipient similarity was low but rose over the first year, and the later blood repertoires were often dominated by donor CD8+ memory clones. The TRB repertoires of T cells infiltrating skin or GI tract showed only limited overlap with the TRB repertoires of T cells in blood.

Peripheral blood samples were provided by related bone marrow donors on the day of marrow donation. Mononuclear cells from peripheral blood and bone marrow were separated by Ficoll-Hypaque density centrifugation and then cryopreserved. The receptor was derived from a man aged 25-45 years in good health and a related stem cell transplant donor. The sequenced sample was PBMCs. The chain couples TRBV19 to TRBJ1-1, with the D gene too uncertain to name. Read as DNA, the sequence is TGTGCCAGTAGTATAGCGGTAAACACTGAAGCTTTCTTT. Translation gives CASSIAVNTEAFF.